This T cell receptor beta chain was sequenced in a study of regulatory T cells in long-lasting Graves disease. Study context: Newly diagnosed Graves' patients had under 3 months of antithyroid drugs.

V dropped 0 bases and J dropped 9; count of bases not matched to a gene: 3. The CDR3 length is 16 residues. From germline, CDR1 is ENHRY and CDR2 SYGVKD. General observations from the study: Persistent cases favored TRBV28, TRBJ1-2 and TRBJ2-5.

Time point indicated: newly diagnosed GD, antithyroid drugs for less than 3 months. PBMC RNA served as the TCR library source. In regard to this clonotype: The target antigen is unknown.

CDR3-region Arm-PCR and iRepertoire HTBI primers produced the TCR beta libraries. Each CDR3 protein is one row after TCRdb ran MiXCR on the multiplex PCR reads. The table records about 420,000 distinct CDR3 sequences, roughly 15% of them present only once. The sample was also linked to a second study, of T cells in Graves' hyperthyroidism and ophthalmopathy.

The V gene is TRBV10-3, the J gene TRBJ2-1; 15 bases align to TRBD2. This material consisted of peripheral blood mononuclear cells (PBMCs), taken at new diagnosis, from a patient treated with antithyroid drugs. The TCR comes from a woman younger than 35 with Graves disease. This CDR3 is CAISESLGLAGGEQFF. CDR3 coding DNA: TGTGCCATCAGTGAGTCTTTGGGACTAGCGGGAGGTGAGCAGTTCTTC.